The present T cell receptor (beta chain) was sequenced within a study of CD8 T cells in Susac syndrome. Reverse transcription of roughly 0.45 to 1 ug RNA used random hexamers. A single record per CDR3 protein comes from TCRdb applying MiXCR to the immunoSEQ multiplex PCR reads. The data hold roughly 150,000 distinct CDR3 sequences, with 90% to 97% observed a single time. Only one count was recorded for this clonotype. Trimming left V 3 bases short and J 0 bases short, with 15 bases between. The CDR3 spans 17 residues. Germline loops: CDR1 MDHEN, CDR2 SYDVKM. The clonotype comes from a human donor with Susac syndrome. The chain combines TRBV28 with TRBJ2-4, with D unresolved. The source material was CD4+ T cells from PBMCs. CDR3 in amino acids: CASSFIRTALAKNIQYF. The DNA of the CDR3 is TGTGCCAGCAGTTTTATTAGGACGGCACTAGCCAAAAACATTCAGTACTTC.